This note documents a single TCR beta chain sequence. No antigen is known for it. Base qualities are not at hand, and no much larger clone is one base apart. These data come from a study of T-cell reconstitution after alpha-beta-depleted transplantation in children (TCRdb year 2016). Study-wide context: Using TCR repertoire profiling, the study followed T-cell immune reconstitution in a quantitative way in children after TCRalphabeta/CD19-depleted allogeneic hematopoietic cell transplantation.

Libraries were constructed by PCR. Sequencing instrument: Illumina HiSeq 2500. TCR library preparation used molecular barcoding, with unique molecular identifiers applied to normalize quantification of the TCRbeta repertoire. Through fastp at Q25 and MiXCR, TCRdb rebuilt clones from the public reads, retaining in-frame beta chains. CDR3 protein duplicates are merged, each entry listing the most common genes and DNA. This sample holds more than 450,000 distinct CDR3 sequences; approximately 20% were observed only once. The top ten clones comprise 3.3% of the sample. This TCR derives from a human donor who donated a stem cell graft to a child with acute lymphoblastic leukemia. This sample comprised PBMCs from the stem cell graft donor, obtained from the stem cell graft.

The CDR3 region has the sequence CSARPGKETQYF. The sequenced DNA is TGCAGTGCTAGACCAGGGAAAGAGACCCAGTACTTC. The V and J segments used are TRBV20-1 and TRBJ2-5; the D gene is perhaps TRBD1, from 5 matching bases. Trimming takes 2 bases from V and 3 bases from J, and the germline ends sit 7 bases apart. The CDR3 measures 12 amino acids from cysteine to phenylalanine. Solely the CDR3 DNA is kept, with 36 bases framed from the first base. Based on the germline V gene (reference sequence), the CDR1 and CDR2 sequences are DFQATT and SNEGSKA.